Shown below are 9 T cell receptor beta chains from a single sample sequenced in a study of blood T cell repertoires in COVID-19. Measured with immunoSEQ multiplex PCR; TCRdb has only the in-frame clones, and not every one. The sample lists hundreds of thousands of clones, just under 85% occurring once. The material sequenced was peripheral blood. These receptors all come from a woman of 80 years or more with acute or convalescent COVID-19.

In nucleotides, the CDR3 is TGTGCCAGCAGCCCCCAACCGGGACTAGCTGCAGAGACCCAGTACTTC. It yields the protein CASSPQPGLAAETQYF. The rearrangement links TRBV13 to TRBJ2-5, with TRBD2 identical over 9 bases. The CDR3 length is 16 residues. J lost 4 bases, V lost 5 bases, and 11 bases had no gene match. CDR1 PRHDT and CDR2 FYEKMQ come from the germline V gene (reference sequence).

DNA of the CDR3: TGTGCCAGCAGTTACAGGGGGGACACTGAAGCTTTCTTT. Protein sequence: CASSYRGDTEAFF. The chain carries TRBV27 and TRBJ1-1, with 8 bases matching TRBD1. CDR1 and CDR2 (germline): MNHEY, SMNVEV (reference sequence). The CDR3 is made up of 13 amino acids. Trimming at V came to 4 bases and at J to 3 bases, leaving 1 base not matched to a gene.

A word on this clone: Germline is not matched at one junction end, which may reflect a read error. The rearrangement uses TRBV9 and TRBJ2-2; 10 bases line up with TRBD1. The CDR3 runs 12 residues. Germline V gives CDR1 SGDLS, CDR2 YYNGEE. The CDR3 region is CASSVGQGALFF. In DNA, the CDR3 is TGTGCCAGCAGCGTAGGACAGGGGGCGCTGTTTTTT.

The CDR3 sequence is CASSKTGGVNQPQHF. CDR3 DNA: TGTGCCAGCAGCAAGACAGGGGGGGTCAATCAGCCCCAGCATTTT. J is TRBJ1-5 and V is TRBV7-6; 9 bases are shared with TRBD1. This CDR3 is built from 15 residues. Unmatched junction bases numbered 5, after V lost 5 bases and J lost 3 bases. CDR1 and CDR2 (germline): SGHVS, FNYEAQ.

This clone showed up just once. The V call is TRBV3-1 (or the pseudogene TRBV3-2), the J call TRBJ1-2, with 11 bases matching TRBD1. The CDR3 spans 14 residues. Trimming cost V 4 bases and J 7 bases; bases outside gene matches: 5. Per the germline V gene, CDR1 is LGHDT and CDR2 is YNNKEL (reference sequence). DNA for the CDR3: TGTGCCAGCAGCCGGGGACAGGGGGTTGGTGGCTACACCTTC. Translating it yields CASSRGQGVGGYTF.

In regard to this clone: The sample holds other DNA sequences that translate to the same CDR3. The rearrangement uses TRBV11-2 and TRBJ2-7; no firm D call. The germline V gene encodes CDR1 SGHAT and CDR2 FQNNGV. With 0 bases removed from V and 4 bases from J, the gap between germline ends came to 7 bases. The CDR3 totals 13 residues. The CDR3 region is CASSLDRTYEQYF. In DNA, the CDR3 is TGTGCCAGCAGCTTAGATCGTACATACGAGCAGTACTTC.

The CDR3 sequence is CASSLSSWTGGGYTF. The CDR3, as DNA: TGTGCCAGCAGTTTATCGTCCTGGACAGGGGGCGGCTACACCTTC. This chain connects TRBV28 to TRBJ1-2; TRBD1 matches 11 bases. Germline values: CDR1 MDHEN, CDR2 SYDVKM. This CDR3 spans 15 amino acids. J lost 8 bases, V lost 1 base, and 6 bases had no gene match.

The rearrangement uses TRBV5-5 and TRBJ2-2; no definite D call. This CDR3 is 15 amino acids long. Germline lookup yields CDR1 SGHKS and CDR2 YYEKEE (reference sequence). The V gene lost 3 bases and the J gene lost 1 base, with 10 bases spanning the gap. CDR3 sequence (DNA): TGTGCCAGCAGCTACGGAGTCGTGAACACCGGGGAGCTGTTTTTT. Protein product: CASSYGVVNTGELFF.

V gene TRBV3-1 (or the pseudogene TRBV3-2) combines with J gene TRBJ1-6; TRBD1 agrees at 10 bases. V lost 4 bases and J lost 9; bases outside the gene matches: 9. Germline CDR1 reads LGHDT; CDR2 reads YNNKEL (reference sequence). The CDR3 runs 16 residues. This CDR3 reads CASSLSVGTGVSPLHF. DNA of the CDR3: TGTGCCAGCAGCCTAAGTGTCGGGACAGGGGTTTCACCCCTCCACTTT.